This T cell receptor (beta chain) was captured in a study of molecular identifiers for immune sequencing clone quantification. Study observations and caveats: Spike-in Jurkat TCR RNA from a single cell reportedly registered among approximately 1.1 million naive cells. Barcode sharing among identical TCR molecules could make large clones appear smaller.

Previously described methods and listed TCR primers were employed for the bulk TCR libraries. MiXCR, applied by TCRdb to the PCR reads, yields one record per CDR3 protein. The repertoire holds around 94,000 distinct CDR3 sequences, with around 37% as singletons. Sorting was used to obtain naive CD8 T cells (CD8+CD4-CCR7+CD45RA+). To note about this clonotype: Antigen: not known. A junction boundary mismatches the germline segment, possibly from a read error.

The germline V gene has CDR1 SGDLS and CDR2 YYNGEE. The CDR3 length is 15 residues. The TCR originated in a human donor in good health. Some libraries in this study had Jurkat cell RNA spiked in. V is TRBV9 and J is TRBJ1-1; D ambiguous. The sequencing sample was made of naive CD8+ T cells from blood, with Jurkat cell RNA spiked in. Subset denoted: FACS-sorted CD8+CD4-CCR7+CD45RA+ naive T cells. DNA for the CDR3: TGTGCCAGCAGCGTAGCTTCAGGTCCAAACACTGCAGCTTTCTTC. Encoded protein: CASSVASGPNTAAFF.